This T cell receptor beta chain comes out of a study of early T cells in non-severe SARS-CoV-2 infection. Study summary: Sequencing targeted bulk RNA from unsorted whole blood, leaving chains unpaired. General study findings and limits: Using VDJdb, the matching emphasized anti-spike CD8 responses while missing private and CD4 specificities.

Germline CDR1 SGDLS, CDR2 YYNGEE. The CDR3 runs to 12 residues. The V end was cut by 3 bases, the J end by 8 bases, with 10 bases between. This clonotype was counted only a few times. What it binds is unknown. Unique molecular identifiers were attached to individual cDNA molecules. TCRdb reprocessed the 5' RACE reads via MiXCR and lists one record per CDR3 protein. The data show about 23,000 distinct CDR3 sequences, about 5% seen once. The sample consisted of whole blood. This TCR came from an adult who was a healthcare worker with PCR-confirmed SARS-CoV-2 infection or an uninfected control (not recorded which). This chain uses TRBV9 with TRBJ2-3; D might be TRBD2 (5 bases). In DNA, the CDR3 is TGTGCCAGCAGCGCCGGGGTCTCTACGCAGTATTTT. Translating gives CASSAGVSTQYF.